A single sample is the source of the 12 T cell receptor beta chains below, sequenced in a study of shared clonotypes between healthy human individuals. Data came from immunoSEQ multiplex PCR; TCRdb stores just in-frame clones and leaves some out. The sample records fewer than 850,000 clones, around 90% being singletons. Sequencing was carried out using memory CD8+ T cells from PBMCs. Described subset: CD45RO+ cells pooled with CCR7-negative TemRA cells. These TCRs come from a man between 18 and 29 years old in good health. Some clones in this sample may be carry-over from other donors' samples.

The V gene is TRBV11-2, the J gene TRBJ2-1; possibly TRBD1 or TRBD2 for D (5 bases each). The CDR3 length is 17 residues. Trimming stripped 8 bases from V and 0 bases from J, with 20 bases between. Germline V CDR1 and CDR2: SGHAT, FQNNGV. The CDR3 DNA follows: TGTGCCAGCGGGGCCTTGTGGGGTGGGAGCTCCTACAATGAGCAGTTCTTC. Encoded protein: CASGALWGGSSYNEQFF.

This clone was observed a single time. The chain combines TRBV30 with TRBJ1-1, with D uncertain. Per the germline V gene, CDR1 is GTSNPN and CDR2 is SVGIG (reference sequence). V was pared by 7 bases and J by 11 bases, with 17 bases between. The CDR3 is 11 residues long. Here the CDR3 DNA reads TGTGCCTATCGACCGAGAAACGAGGCTTTCTTT. This codes for CAYRPRNEAFF.

This clone was seen a handful of times. The chain has TRBV2 and TRBJ1-5; D is ambiguous. V lost 4 bases to trimming and J lost 5 bases, with 9 bases between them. The germline V gene encodes CDR1 SNHLY and CDR2 FYNNEI. This CDR3 is built from 13 residues. The CDR3 here is CASSVGSDQPQHF. The DNA of the CDR3 is TGTGCCAGCAGTGTTGGGTCCGATCAGCCCCAGCATTTT.

In its sample, this clone was seen once. The CDR3 is CASSHNNRSATEAFF. The CDR3 DNA sequence: TGTGCCAGCAGCCATAATAACCGGTCGGCCACTGAAGCTTTCTTT. The chain links TRBV9 to TRBJ1-1; D is uncertain. Germline V gene sequence: CDR1 SGDLS, CDR2 YYNGEE. V dropped 4 bases and J dropped 4 bases, with 17 bases sitting between them. The CDR3 consists of 15 residues.

This chain links TRBV9 with TRBJ2-1, with 7 bases fitting TRBD1. Germline CDR1 SGDLS, CDR2 YYNGEE. Trimming removed 4 bases from V and 6 bases from J; junction bases left unmatched: 4. This CDR3 region has 13 residues. CDR3 nucleotide sequence: TGTGCCAGCAGCCCCGGACAGGTCAATGAGCAGTTCTTC. It specifies CASSPGQVNEQFF.

The chain has TRBV7-3 and TRBJ1-5, with no clear D. The V end lost 5 bases, the J end lost 6 bases, and 8 bases lay between the germline ends. Germline V lookup: CDR1 SGHTA, CDR2 FQGTGA. This CDR3 has 12 residues. The CDR3 DNA is TGTGCCAGCAGCCCTGGCGGTCAGCCCCAGCATTTT. This sequence encodes CASSPGGQPQHF. Based on the CDR3 plus reference TRBV7-3 and TRBJ1-5, the full variable domain is GAGVSQTPSNKVTEKGKYVELRCDPISGHTALYWYRQSLGQGPEFLIYFQGTGAADDSGLPNDRFFAVRPEGSVSTLKIQRTERGDSAVYLCASSPGGQPQHFGDGTRLSIL.

The chain recombines TRBV28 with TRBJ2-7; 11 nucleotides agree with TRBD2. This CDR3 comprises 15 residues. J gave up 6 bases and V 8 bases, and 12 bases lay outside the gene matches. Germline CDR1 reads MDHEN; CDR2 reads SYDVKM. CDR3 bases: TGTGCCAGCCAAATTGGGACTAGCGGATTCTCCGAGCAGTACTTC. It is translated as CASQIGTSGFSEQYF. Based on the CDR3 plus reference TRBV28 and TRBJ2-7, the full variable domain is DVKVTQSSRYLVKRTGEKVFLECVQDMDHENMFWYRQDPGLGLRLIYFSYDVKMKEKGDIPEGYSVSREKKERFSLILESASTNQTSMYLCASQIGTSGFSEQYFGPGTRLTVT.

This clone was counted a single time. The chain has TRBV7-9 and TRBJ2-3; maybe TRBD1 (6 bases). With 1 base removed from V and 5 bases from J, the gap between germline ends came to 13 bases. CDR1 is SEHNR and CDR2 is FQNEAQ in the germline V gene (reference sequence). The CDR3 runs 15 residues. The CDR3 region is CASSLVGQPIDTQYF. The CDR3 DNA reads as TGTGCCAGCAGCTTAGTAGGACAGCCCATAGATACGCAGTATTTT.

Of note for this clone: The sample has other DNA sequences that encode this CDR3 too. This chain links TRBV5-6 with TRBJ1-1; D is undetermined. V was clipped by 2 bases and J by 1 base, with 6 bases between them. The CDR3 covers 13 residues. Per germline, CDR1 SGHDT and CDR2 YYEEEE. CDR3 loop: CASSLTANTEAFF. Written as DNA, the CDR3 is TGTGCCAGCAGCTTAACCGCGAACACTGAAGCTTTCTTT.

The CDR3 region is CASRPAGENTGELFF. In nucleotides, the CDR3 is TGTGCCAGCAGGCCAGCGGGAGAGAACACCGGGGAGCTGTTTTTT. The chain links TRBV5-6 to TRBJ2-2; 8 bases line up with TRBD2. V was clipped by 5 bases and J by 1 base; unmatched bases: 4. This CDR3 contains 15 residues. CDR1 and CDR2 (germline): SGHDT, YYEEEE. The entire variable domain, with the rest obtained from reference TRBV5-6 and TRBJ2-2, is as follows: DAGVTQSPTHLIKTRGQQVTLRCSPKSGHDTVSWYQQALGQGPQFIFQYYEEEERQRGNFPDRFSGHQFPNYSSELNVNALLLGDSALYLCASRPAGENTGELFFGEGSRLTVL.

CDR3 amino acids: CASSDRQGDKGTQYF. DNA for the CDR3: TGTGCCAGCAGTGATAGACAGGGGGATAAAGGGACCCAGTACTTC. V is TRBV2 and J is TRBJ2-5; 9 bases are shared with TRBD1. The CDR3 has 15 amino acids. Losses at the gene ends were 3 bases for V and 7 bases for J; bases not matched to a gene: 9. The germline V gene has CDR1 SNHLY and CDR2 FYNNEI.

The V gene is TRBV29-1, the J gene TRBJ1-3; D is unclear. The germline CDR1 and CDR2 sequences are SQVTM and ANQGSEA. The CDR3 loop spans 14 amino acids. V was trimmed by 5 bases and J by 2 bases, leaving 13 bases between them. The CDR3 DNA is TGCAGCGTTTTGGGTACCTCGACTGGAAACACCATATATTTT. Translated: CSVLGTSTGNTIYF.